The 17 T cell receptor beta chains in this list originate from one sample, sequenced in a study of OX40 agonist ivuxolimab in advanced cancers. Clones were sequenced by immunoSEQ multiplex PCR, and TCRdb holds only the in-frame ones, with some missing. The sample yields 100,000 or so clones, 89% seen once. The sequenced sample was CD4+ or CD8+ T cells sorted from blood, obtained in a trial of the OX40 agonist ivuxolimab. Receptors were obtained from an adult with an advanced solid tumor such as melanoma, head and neck, liver or kidney cancer.

The chain links TRBV5-8 to TRBJ2-4; D gene ambiguous. The CDR3 is made up of 15 amino acids. The V end was cut by 5 bases, the J end by 0 bases, with 12 bases between. Per the germline V gene, CDR1 is SGHTS and CDR2 is YDEGEE. The CDR3 sequence is CASRKRNLAKNIQYF. CDR3 sequence (DNA): TGTGCCAGCAGAAAGAGGAACCTAGCCAAAAACATTCAGTACTTC.

The chain links TRBV6-5 to TRBJ1-2; D may be TRBD1 (5 bases). Germline V gene lookup returns CDR1 MNHEY and CDR2 SVGAGI. V was trimmed by 6 bases and J by 5 bases, leaving 16 bases between them. The CDR3 spans 14 residues. The CDR3 DNA reads as TGTGCCAGCAGGGACAAGGGTATTTCTTATGGCTACACCTTC. It translates to CASRDKGISYGYTF.

CDR3 nucleotide sequence: TGCGCCAGCAGCTTGGGGGGACTAAGCGTAGCCAAAAACATTCAGTACTTC. Amino acid sequence: CASSLGGLSVAKNIQYF. V usage is TRBV5-1 and J usage is TRBJ2-4, with 7 bases fitting TRBD2. V was clipped by 0 bases and J by 0 bases; unmatched bases: 6. CDR1 is SGHRS, CDR2 YFSETQ, per germline. The CDR3 spans 17 residues. Looking up the rest from reference TRBV5-1 and TRBJ2-4 gives the full variable domain: KAGVTQTPRYLIKTRGQQVTLSCSPISGHRSVSWYQQTPGQGLQFLFEYFSETQRNKGNFPGRFSGRQFSNSRSEMNVSTLELGDSALYLCASSLGGLSVAKNIQYFGAGTRLSVL.

Worth noting for this clone: The same CDR3 arises from other DNA sequences in this sample as well. The CDR3 DNA follows: TGCGCCAGCAGCTTGGCGGCCACCAGCACAGATACGCAGTATTTT. Translation: CASSLAATSTDTQYF. The V call is TRBV5-1, the J call TRBJ2-3; no clear D gene. Germline CDR1 and CDR2: SGHRS and YFSETQ. The V gene lost 0 bases and the J gene lost 0 bases, with 8 bases spanning the gap. The CDR3 is made up of 15 amino acids.

The chain uses TRBV7-8 and TRBJ2-7; no firm D call. V was clipped by 5 bases and J by 2 bases, with 10 bases between them. CDR3 length: 13 amino acids. From germline, CDR1 is SGHVS and CDR2 FQNEAQ. The CDR3 is CASSPRRAYEQYF. The CDR3 region has the DNA TGTGCCAGCAGCCCCCGTAGAGCCTACGAGCAGTACTTC.

The chain combines TRBV9 with TRBJ1-1; maybe TRBD1 (5 bases). The CDR3 runs 16 residues. V was clipped by 2 bases and J by 5 bases, with 19 bases between them. Germline CDR1 and CDR2: SGDLS and YYNGEE. CDR3 residues: CASSVGGTAGGTEAFF. The DNA for the CDR3 is TGTGCCAGCAGCGTCGGGGGAACGGCGGGTGGGACTGAAGCTTTCTTT.

This clone was picked up one time. This sequence joins TRBV19 and TRBJ1-2; a weak D match, TRBD1 (5 bases). Trimming removed 4 bases from V and 1 base from J, with 10 bases in between. The CDR3 extends over 14 amino acids. In germline, CDR1 is LNHDA, CDR2 SQIVND (reference sequence). The CDR3 DNA is TGTGCCAGTAGTACGGGACGGTATAACTATGGCTACACCTTC. It specifies CASSTGRYNYGYTF.

V gene TRBV11-1 combines with J gene TRBJ1-1; D unresolved. The CDR3 has 12 residues. Trimming cost V 2 bases and J 4 bases, with 5 bases left between them. Germline V gene lookup returns CDR1 SGHAT and CDR2 FQDESV (reference sequence). CDR3 in amino acids: CASSLRSTEAFF. In DNA form, the CDR3 reads TGTGCCAGCAGCTTACGGTCCACTGAAGCTTTCTTT.

The gene calls are TRBV21-1 and TRBJ1-1; the DNA was not used to check the table's D call, TRBD1. TRBV21-1 is reported as a pseudogene. The CDR3 totals 20 residues. The CDR3 region is CASSKPHTDRGRDKNTEAFF. For the CDR3, the DNA is TGTGCCAGCAGCAAACCGCATACAGACAGGGGGCGCGACAAGAACACTGAAGCTTTCTTT.

For this clone: The sample has other DNA sequences that encode this CDR3 too. This rearrangement joins TRBV19 to TRBJ2-5, with a possible D match to TRBD1 (5 bases). With 6 bases removed from V and 3 bases from J, the gap between germline ends came to 11 bases. Germline V gene lookup returns CDR1 LNHDA and CDR2 SQIVND (reference sequence). There are 13 residues in the CDR3. The CDR3 nucleotides read TGTGCCAGTAGACGTAGGGGCGAAGAGACCCAGTACTTC. Translating it yields CASRRRGEETQYF.

This clone was observed once. This chain links TRBV5-1 with TRBJ2-1, with D perhaps TRBD2 (6 bases). Germline V lookup: CDR1 SGHRS, CDR2 YFSETQ. Trimming cost V 10 bases and J 1 base, with 15 bases left between them. The length of the CDR3 is 14 residues. The CDR3 coding sequence is TGCGCCTCTATGGAGGGGTTATCCTACAATGAGCAGTTCTTC. Protein sequence: CASMEGLSYNEQFF.

This clone occurred once. The chain uses TRBV14 and TRBJ1-6; D perhaps matches TRBD1 (5 bases). Trimming took off 2 bases at V and 5 bases at J, with 13 bases between the two ends. CDR3 length: 16 residues. Looked up from germline, CDR1 is SGHDN and CDR2 is FVKESK. The CDR3 bases are TGTGCCAGCAGCCAAATCCTGGGACGGGATAATTCACCCCTCCACTTT. It encodes CASSQILGRDNSPLHF. The variable domain in full, with the rest retrieved from reference TRBV14 and TRBJ1-6, is EAGVTQFPSHSVIEKGQTVTLRCDPISGHDNLYWYRRVMGKEIKFLLHFVKESKQDESGMPNNRFLAERTGGTYSTLKVQPAELEDSGVYFCASSQILGRDNSPLHFGNGTRLTVT.

The V and J genes are TRBV9 and TRBJ1-1; no clear D. Germline V gene sequence: CDR1 SGDLS, CDR2 YYNGEE. CDR3 length equals 14 residues. Trimming removed 2 bases from V and 7 bases from J, with 15 bases in between. The CDR3 region is CASSVLPGEGEAFF. The CDR3 DNA sequence: TGTGCCAGCAGCGTTCTCCCCGGGGAGGGTGAAGCTTTCTTT.

This chain joins TRBV5-1 and TRBJ2-5; possibly TRBD1 for D (5 bases). The germline V gene encodes CDR1 SGHRS and CDR2 YFSETQ. The germline V and J ends were trimmed by 2 bases and 5 bases, with 10 bases remaining between them. The CDR3 length is 13 residues. CDR3: CASSLQARETQYF. In nucleotides, the CDR3 is TGCGCCAGCAGCTTACAGGCCAGGGAGACCCAGTACTTC.

The rearrangement links TRBV5-1 to TRBJ2-2; D is perhaps TRBD1 (6 bases). Germline V gene lookup returns CDR1 SGHRS and CDR2 YFSETQ. The CDR3 length is 14 residues. The V and J ends lost 0 bases and 6 bases respectively, with 9 bases between them. The CDR3 region has the DNA TGCGCCAGCAGCTTGGACAGGGTACCCGGGGAGCTGTTTTTT. This sequence encodes CASSLDRVPGELFF.

This chain links TRBV2 with TRBJ1-3, with no clear D. The CDR3 sequence is 15 residues long. Trimming took off 4 bases at V and 2 bases at J, with 12 bases between the two ends. Germline V gene lookup returns CDR1 SNHLY and CDR2 FYNNEI. CDR3 sequence reads: CASSADAVAGNTIYF. CDR3 in DNA: TGTGCCAGCAGTGCCGACGCAGTGGCTGGAAACACCATATATTTT.

This chain joins TRBV5-4 and TRBJ2-3; a possible D gene is TRBD2 (6 bases). The CDR3 has 14 residues. V was trimmed by 4 bases and J by 13 bases, leaving 22 bases between them. The germline V gene encodes CDR1 SGHNT and CDR2 YYREEE (reference sequence). The chain's CDR3 is CASSKSGLRPEEYF. The CDR3 DNA sequence: TGTGCCAGCAGCAAATCGGGACTCCGGCCGGAGGAGTATTTT.